The present entry profiles one TCR beta chain with its context. The target antigen is unknown. The data belong to a study of metastatic and nonmetastatic thyroid tumors. For the study at large: Repertoire data that came from the blood and tumor or nodule tissue of malignant and benign thyroid patients were compared. Study-wide results and limits: Reportedly, malignant thyroid tumors had significantly higher TCR beta diversity than benign nodules, in blood and tumor.

Every patient underwent thyroid surgery untreated. Under the authors' procedure: Between-group CDR3 differences, defined by clinicopathological status, yielded a distant-metastasis classifier for papillary thyroid cancer. TCRdb ran MiXCR on the PCR reads. The V and J calls follow TCRdb's processing rather than the paper's. The sample contains tens of thousands of clones, around 28% of which appear only once. This sequence was found in a male donor with papillary thyroid cancer or a benign thyroid nodule (not recorded which). Some clones in this sample may be carry-over from other donors' samples. Sequencing was done on a sample of blood.

As DNA, the CDR3 is TGCGCCAGCAGCTTCGACAGGGCTGACTATGGCTACACCTTC. As protein: CASSFDRADYGYTF. The chain links TRBV5-1 to TRBJ1-2, with TRBD1 matching 7 bases. After removal of 2 bases from V and 3 bases from J, the junction contained 4 bases not matched to a gene. This CDR3 spans 14 amino acids. Germline V lookup: CDR1 SGHRS, CDR2 YFSETQ.